The clone carrying this T cell receptor (beta chain) was observed a single time. This sample stems from a study of beta chain features in type 1 diabetes. Study in general: Sorted cells examined across all samples numbered 95 million to 120 million.

Isolated RNA was reverse transcribed in full, so expressed TCRB transcripts were sequenced. TCRdb's copy holds only in-frame clones and misses some; the assay was immunoSEQ multiplex PCR. The repertoire holds roughly 240,000 clones, with 55% to 70% as singletons. In germline, CDR1 is GTSNPN, CDR2 SVGIG (reference sequence). The V end lost 5 bases, the J end lost 2 bases, and 12 bases lay between the germline ends. This CDR3 region has 13 residues. The receptor's source is a young man in good health. The chain uses TRBV30 and TRBJ1-2; D gene uncertain. The sequencing sample was made of naive CD4+ T cells from blood. The CDR3 bases are TGTGCCTGGGGGTTAGGGCCGAACTATGGCTACACCTTC. Translating it yields CAWGLGPNYGYTF.